This T cell receptor (beta chain) derives from a study of blood T cell repertoires in COVID-19. Using immunoSEQ multiplex PCR, the repertoire was profiled, and TCRdb retains in-frame clones only, with some absent. Among 200,000 to 300,000 clones listed, around 84% were seen once. The CDR3 extends over 15 amino acids. V lost 4 bases, J lost 6 bases, and 7 bases stayed unmatched. Germline assignment: CDR1 SGHRS and CDR2 YFSETQ. The chain has TRBV5-1 and TRBJ2-2; 9 bases map to TRBD2. Sequencing was done on a sample of peripheral blood. This TCR was sampled from a man aged 60-69 years with acute or convalescent COVID-19. CDR3 sequence (DNA): TGCGCCAGCAGCCGCGGGAGCGGGGGGCCCGGGGAGCTGTTTTTT. Its protein is CASSRGSGGPGELFF.